Each of the 3 T cell receptor beta chains below was sequenced from the same sample in a study of cytotoxic CD8 clonotypes in ibrutinib-treated CLL. The method was immunoSEQ multiplex PCR; TCRdb's version includes in-frame clones alone and lacks a portion of them. The table shows roughly 130,000 clones, with 79% occurring only once. The sequencing here drew on PBMCs, taken after 12 months of ibrutinib treatment. The receptors shown here come from a human donor with chronic lymphocytic leukemia.

This chain joins TRBV28 and TRBJ2-5; D might be TRBD2 (5 bases). V was clipped by 5 bases and J by 5 bases, with 18 bases between them. The germline V gene has CDR1 MDHEN and CDR2 SYDVKM. The CDR3 runs to 15 residues. The CDR3 DNA reads TGTGCCAGCAGTATTTGGGCGAGGGTCCAGGAGACCCAGTACTTC. It codes for CASSIWARVQETQYF.

This clone was counted only a few times. The chain uses TRBV19 and TRBJ1-5; 12 nucleotides line up with TRBD1. This CDR3 is 14 amino acids long. Unmatched junction bases numbered 6, after V lost 9 bases and J lost 6 bases. Germline V gene sequence: CDR1 LNHDA, CDR2 SQIVND (reference sequence). CDR3 residues: CASSGTGGFQPQHF. The CDR3 DNA follows: TGTGCCAGCTCTGGGACAGGGGGCTTTCAGCCCCAGCATTTT.

This clone has just one count. This chain connects TRBV4-3 to TRBJ2-3; 16 nucleotides align to TRBD2. V lost 2 bases and J lost 11; bases outside the gene matches: 10. CDR3 size: 17 residues. The V gene's germline CDR1 is LGHNA and CDR2 YSLEER. CDR3 coding DNA: TGCGCCAGCAGCCAAAATCCGGGACTAGCGGGGGGGCTGGGGCAGTATTTT. As protein: CASSQNPGLAGGLGQYF.